This T cell receptor beta chain was recovered during a study of a mutant IDH1 vaccine in newly diagnosed glioma. For the study at large: Earlier treatment was radiotherapy, temozolomide, or both, with most getting both.

The time point: week 5, during vaccination. Each dose delivered 300 ug of mutant IDH1 20-mer peptide subcutaneously with imiquimod. CDR1 SGHKS and CDR2 YYEKEE come from the germline V gene (reference sequence). The CDR3 totals 13 residues. V was pared by 4 bases and J by 1 base, with 8 bases between. The method was immunoSEQ multiplex PCR; TCRdb's version includes in-frame clones alone and lacks a portion of them. Counted here are about 53,000 clones, around 80% occurring once; the ten biggest clones make up over 7%. About this clone itself: Its antigen remains unidentified.

Regarding the study as a whole: Pseudoprogression apparently lacked any relation to changes in top peripheral T cell clonotypes.

The V call is TRBV5-5, the J call TRBJ1-1; D is uncertain. The source material was PBMCs, sampled from a glioma patient whose treatment included an IDH1 peptide vaccine. This receptor was taken from a woman aged 50 to 60 with glioma. The CDR3 protein is CASSPGPNTEAFF. CDR3 bases: TGTGCCAGCAGCCCGGGCCCGAACACTGAAGCTTTCTTT.